These 10 T cell receptor beta chains were sequenced from one sample in a study of blood T cell repertoires in COVID-19. The assay was immunoSEQ multiplex PCR, and TCRdb's table has in-frame clones only and misses some. Of 210,000 or so clones in the sample, more than 70% were seen once. Sequencing used PBMCs or T cells enriched from blood (not recorded which). These receptors were taken from a man aged 30-40 years with acute COVID-19.

This clone was observed a handful of times. The chain carries TRBV30 and TRBJ1-4, with D possibly being TRBD1 (6 bases). V was shortened by 3 bases and J by 5 bases, with 13 bases between the two germline ends. Per the germline V gene, CDR1 is GTSNPN and CDR2 is SVGIG (reference sequence). The CDR3 is 14 amino acids. The CDR3 DNA sequence: TGTGCCTGGAGAAGGAGGACAGTCAATGAAAAACTGTTTTTT. Protein sequence: CAWRRRTVNEKLFF.

The chain recombines TRBV6-5 with TRBJ1-2, with a tentative D call TRBD1 (6 bases). CDR3 size: 13 residues. Germline CDR1 MNHEY, CDR2 SVGAGI. V lost 2 bases to trimming and J lost 6 bases, with 10 bases between them. CDR3 loop: CASSYRGIDGYTF. For the CDR3, the DNA is TGTGCCAGCAGTTACAGGGGGATCGATGGCTACACCTTC.

This rearrangement joins TRBV18 to TRBJ1-6, with 7 bases matching TRBD1. Looked up from germline, CDR1 is KGHSH and CDR2 is LQKENI. The CDR3 length is 14 residues. V was pared by 6 bases and J by 7 bases, with 6 bases of the junction left unmatched. The CDR3 reads CASSSTGRNSPLHF. DNA of the CDR3: TGTGCCAGCTCTTCGACAGGGAGGAATTCACCCCTCCACTTT.

The chain carries TRBV2 and TRBJ2-5; no definite D call. This CDR3 comprises 15 residues. The V gene lost 1 base and the J gene lost 7 bases, with 16 bases spanning the gap. Germline CDR1 reads SNHLY; CDR2 reads FYNNEI. The CDR3 sequence: CASSEVRLGSGTQYF. For the CDR3, the DNA is TGTGCCAGCAGTGAAGTGCGGCTAGGATCGGGGACCCAGTACTTC.

J is TRBJ1-6 and V is TRBV10-2; 9 bases fit TRBD1. Germline CDR1 and CDR2: WSHSY and SAAADI. The CDR3 loop spans 15 amino acids. Germline trimming cut 2 bases from V and 7 bases from J; bases unmatched to any gene: 3. The CDR3 nucleotides read TGCGCCAGCAGTGAGGGGGGGACAGGGAATTCACCCCTCCACTTT. Its translation: CASSEGGTGNSPLHF.

The chain couples TRBV12-3 or TRBV12-4 to TRBJ1-2; D remains ambiguous. The ends were cut back, 6 bases at V and 4 bases at J, with 6 bases in the middle. This CDR3 spans 11 amino acids. Here the CDR3 DNA reads TGTGCCAGCAGCCTCGGCTATGGCTACACCTTC. This sequence encodes CASSLGYGYTF.

The chain couples TRBV6-5 to TRBJ2-7; 8 bases agree with TRBD1. V shed 7 bases, J shed 3 bases, and the junction held 5 bases outside the gene matches. Looked up from germline, CDR1 is MNHEY and CDR2 is SVGAGI. This CDR3 has 13 amino acids. The CDR3 bases are TGTGCCAGCACCATGGGACAGGACTACGAGCAGTACTTC. It codes for CASTMGQDYEQYF.

This clone was observed a few times. The chain combines TRBV4-2 with TRBJ2-7; 9 bases line up with TRBD2. The CDR3 consists of 17 residues. V shed 0 bases, J shed 5 bases, and the junction held 11 bases outside the gene matches. From germline, CDR1 is LGHNA and CDR2 YNFKEQ. This CDR3 reads CASSQDFLAGSSDEQYF. The CDR3 DNA reads as TGTGCCAGCAGCCAAGATTTCCTAGCGGGGAGTTCCGACGAGCAGTACTTC.

This clone showed up just once. This chain uses TRBV3-1 (or the pseudogene TRBV3-2) with TRBJ1-2; TRBD1 matches 8 bases. The J segment lost 2 bases and the V segment lost 5 bases, leaving 1 base of the junction unmatched. The CDR3 extends over 13 amino acids. Germline values: CDR1 LGHDT, CDR2 YNNKEL (reference sequence). This chain's CDR3 is CASSNRGNYGYTF. The CDR3, as DNA: TGTGCCAGCAGCAACAGGGGGAACTATGGCTACACCTTC.

This clone was counted a single time. The CDR3 sequence is CASSQGHWDTEAFF. In DNA, the CDR3 is TGTGCCAGCAGTCAGGGTCATTGGGACACTGAAGCTTTCTTT. The chain links TRBV28 to TRBJ1-1, with TRBD1 as a possible D gene (5 bases). The CDR3 covers 14 residues. Trimming took 5 bases from V and 3 from J, leaving 13 bases between them. CDR1 and CDR2 (germline): MDHEN, SYDVKM.